The rows below give T cell receptor beta chains drawn from one sample of a study of CD8+ T cells in alopecia areata. The method was immunoSEQ multiplex PCR; TCRdb's version includes in-frame clones alone and lacks a portion of them. This sample has approximately 150,000 clones; 50% to 75% occur once, and the top ten carry 16%. Sequencing was performed on CD4+ T cells sorted from blood, taken at roughly week 58, from a patient treated with tofacitinib. The receptors come from a human donor with alopecia areata. Each CDR3 is given with its conserved first and last residue. The D gene is left open where the match is weak. Expanded clones are given a class, and other clones once, few, many or no size at all.

j_gene,v_gene,abundance,d_gene,CDR3nt,CDR3aa
TRBJ1-6,TRBV5-1,.,.,TGCGCCAGCAGAATACAGGGTGCGGATTCACCCCTCCACTTT,CASRIQGADSPLHF
TRBJ1-5,TRBV29-1,.,TRBD1,TGCAGCGTCCAAGTGACAGGGAAGGGCAATCAGCCCCAGCATTTT,CSVQVTGKGNQPQHF
TRBJ2-1,TRBV30,.,.,TGTGCCTGGAGTGTCTTGGGGCGGGGAAATGAGCAGTTCTTC,CAWSVLGRGNEQFF
TRBJ1-5,TRBV27,.,.,TGTGCCAGCAGCCCTGGACTACTTGACAATCAGCCCCAGCATTTT,CASSPGLLDNQPQHF
TRBJ2-1,TRBV5-1,once,TRBD2,TGCGCCAGCATGGGCGGGGGGGCCACCTACAATGAGCAGTTCTTC,CASMGGGATYNEQFF
TRBJ2-3,TRBV15,.,.,TGTGCCACCAGCAGAGATCTGGGACCCGGTCGGTATTTT,CATSRDLGPGRYF
TRBJ1-6,TRBV7-3,few,.,TGTGCCAGCAGCTTAAACGGGGATTCACCCCTCCACTTT,CASSLNGDSPLHF
TRBJ1-5,TRBV30,.,TRBD1,TGTGCCTGGACTAAGGGACAGGTTGACTCTCAGCCCCAGCATTTT,CAWTKGQVDSQPQHF
TRBJ2-2,TRBV5-1,.,.,TGCGCCAGCAGTCCCTCAGGTTCCGGGGAGCTGTTTTTT,CASSPSGSGELFF
TRBJ2-7,TRBV15,.,.,TGTGCCACCAGCAGAGATCAAGGAGCCTACGAGCAGTACTTC,CATSRDQGAYEQYF
TRBJ2-1,TRBV11-3,.,TRBD1,TGTGCCAGCAGAAAACGGACAGGATCCTACAATGAGCAGTTCTTC,CASRKRTGSYNEQFF
TRBJ1-2,TRBV2,few,TRBD1,TGTGCCAGCAAGTGGCCCGACAGGGGGCGATGGACTAACTATGGCTACACCTTC,CASKWPDRGRWTNYGYTF
TRBJ2-2,TRBV30,.,TRBD1,TGTGCCTGGAGCCGGACAGGGGACACCGGGGAGCTGTTTTTT,CAWSRTGDTGELFF
TRBJ2-5,TRBV4-1,.,TRBD2,TGCGCCAGCAGCCAAGATACAGCGGGGGGCTGGGAGACCCAGTACTTC,CASSQDTAGGWETQYF
TRBJ1-4,TRBV4-1,.,.,TGCGCCAGCAGCCAGGGGTCCCAAACTGGGGAAAAACTGTTTTTT,CASSQGSQTGEKLFF
TRBJ1-1,TRBV29-1,few,.,TGCAGCGTTGAGATCGGGGGGAACACTGAAGCTTTCTTT,CSVEIGGNTEAFF
TRBJ2-2,TRBV30,.,.,TGTGCCTGGAGGCGAGTCAGCACCGGGGAGCTGTTTTTT,CAWRRVSTGELFF
TRBJ2-3,TRBV4-1,.,TRBD1,TGCGCCAGCAGCGTCCCTCCGGGGACAGGGCGCACAGATACGCAGTATTTT,CASSVPPGTGRTDTQYF